The rows below give T cell receptor beta chains drawn from one sample of a study of blood T cell repertoires in COVID-19. Some clones are missing from TCRdb's copy, which holds only in-frame ones; the method was immunoSEQ multiplex PCR. The sample carries roughly 230,000 clones, about 83% recorded once. The sequenced sample consisted of peripheral blood. The source of these receptors is a human donor in a cohort sampled during active COVID-19. The CDR3 runs from the conserved cysteine through the conserved F or W. Each record gives: J gene, clone size, D gene, V gene, CDR3 protein, CDR3 DNA. A D gene is named only where the DNA matches it firmly. Where a row states a size, it is once, few, many or the class of an expanded clone; other rows omit it.

J: TRBJ2-1; size: once; D: TRBD2; V: TRBV7-2; CDR3: CASSLARGRGLYNEQFF; DNA: TGTGCCAGCAGCTTAGCGCGCGGGAGGGGACTTTACAATGAGCAGTTCTTC
J: TRBJ1-2; size: NA; D: NA; V: TRBV27; CDR3: CASMGLRGLQHYGYTF; DNA: TGTGCCAGCATGGGCCTCAGGGGCCTGCAGCACTATGGCTACACCTTC
J: TRBJ2-7; size: NA; D: NA; V: TRBV6-6; CDR3: CASTYGDYEQYF; DNA: TGTGCCAGCACCTACGGGGATTACGAGCAGTACTTC
J: TRBJ2-5; size: few; D: NA; V: TRBV30; CDR3: CAWTRPGEVETQYF; DNA: TGTGCCTGGACCAGGCCAGGGGAAGTGGAGACCCAGTACTTC
J: TRBJ2-3; size: NA; D: TRBD2; V: TRBV11-2; CDR3: CASSLALAGAGDTQYF; DNA: TGTGCCAGCAGCTTAGCCCTAGCGGGAGCCGGAGATACGCAGTATTTT
J: TRBJ2-5; size: NA; D: TRBD1; V: TRBV27; CDR3: CASRMTGKETQYF; DNA: TGTGCCAGCAGAATGACAGGGAAAGAGACCCAGTACTTC
J: TRBJ1-3; size: few; D: NA; V: TRBV2; CDR3: CASSLTRWTGNTIYF; DNA: TGTGCCAGCAGTTTGACAAGGTGGACTGGAAACACCATATATTTT
J: TRBJ2-6; size: NA; D: TRBD1; V: TRBV6-2/TRBV6-3; CDR3: CASSPRTGATGANVLTF; DNA: TGTGCCAGCAGCCCTCGGACAGGTGCTACTGGGGCCAACGTCCTGACTTTC
J: TRBJ2-1; size: once; D: TRBD2; V: TRBV11-2; CDR3: CASSLQGSGPYNEQFF; DNA: TGTGCCAGCAGCTTACAGGGTAGCGGGCCCTACAATGAGCAGTTCTTC
J: TRBJ2-3; size: NA; D: TRBD2; V: TRBV11-2; CDR3: CASSLDRAGASDTQYF; DNA: TGTGCCAGCAGCTTAGATCGAGCGGGGGCGTCGGATACGCAGTATTTT
J: TRBJ2-2; size: NA; D: NA; V: TRBV28; CDR3: CAGAPYSTGELFF; DNA: TGTGCCGGGGCGCCGTACTCAACCGGGGAGCTGTTTTTT
J: TRBJ2-3; size: NA; D: NA; V: TRBV10-2; CDR3: CASADPGNTDTQYF; DNA: TGCGCCAGTGCCGACCCGGGGAACACAGATACGCAGTATTTT
J: TRBJ1-5; size: NA; D: NA; V: TRBV27; CDR3: CASSFKASNQPQHF; DNA: TGTGCCAGCAGTTTTAAAGCTAGCAATCAGCCCCAGCATTTT
J: TRBJ1-1; size: NA; D: NA; V: TRBV19; CDR3: CASSILDRPNTEAFF; DNA: TGTGCCAGTAGTATCCTGGACAGACCGAACACTGAAGCTTTCTTT
J: TRBJ2-6; size: NA; D: NA; V: TRBV27; CDR3: CASGRGRPYSGANVLTF; DNA: TGTGCCAGCGGGCGGGGACGCCCATACTCTGGGGCCAACGTCCTGACTTTC
J: TRBJ2-7; size: NA; D: NA; V: TRBV4-2; CDR3: CASSQGGTLPYEQYF; DNA: TGTGCCAGCAGCCAAGGAGGGACTTTGCCCTACGAGCAGTACTTC
J: TRBJ1-5; size: NA; D: TRBD1; V: TRBV4-1; CDR3: CASSPRGEGAGQPQHF; DNA: TGCGCCAGCAGCCCTAGGGGAGAGGGGGCAGGTCAGCCCCAGCATTTT
J: TRBJ2-7; size: NA; D: NA; V: TRBV29-1; CDR3: CSVEEVTGSYEQYF; DNA: TGCAGCGTTGAAGAGGTGACAGGCTCCTACGAGCAGTACTTC
J: TRBJ2-5; size: once; D: TRBD1; V: TRBV10-3; CDR3: CAISGPGQGKETQYF; DNA: TGTGCCATCAGTGGTCCGGGACAGGGAAAAGAGACCCAGTACTTC
J: TRBJ1-5; size: NA; D: TRBD1; V: TRBV6-4; CDR3: CASSLTGAGQPQHF; DNA: TGTGCCAGCAGTCTTACAGGGGCCGGTCAGCCCCAGCATTTT
J: TRBJ2-1; size: NA; D: TRBD1; V: TRBV6-5; CDR3: CASSYRQGGIYNEQFF; DNA: TGTGCCAGCAGTTACCGACAGGGGGGCATATACAATGAGCAGTTCTTC
J: TRBJ2-1; size: NA; D: NA; V: TRBV5-6; CDR3: CASSLGGSSYNEQFF; DNA: TGTGCCAGCAGCCTAGGAGGTAGCTCCTACAATGAGCAGTTCTTC
J: TRBJ2-1; size: NA; D: NA; V: TRBV6-2/TRBV6-3; CDR3: CASSPTGPSTSEQFF; DNA: TGTGCCAGCAGCCCTACAGGGCCCTCTACAAGTGAGCAGTTCTTC
J: TRBJ1-1; size: NA; D: NA; V: TRBV30; CDR3: CAWLFHTEAFF; DNA: TGTGCCTGGCTTTTTCACACTGAAGCTTTCTTT
J: TRBJ1-2; size: once; D: TRBD1; V: TRBV7-2; CDR3: CASSYKNQGAHYGYTF; DNA: TGTGCCAGCAGCTATAAAAATCAGGGGGCTCACTATGGCTACACCTTC
J: TRBJ1-1; size: NA; D: NA; V: TRBV4-1; CDR3: CASSQVEGSEAFF; DNA: TGCGCCAGCAGCCAAGTTGAGGGTTCTGAAGCTTTCTTT
J: TRBJ1-2; size: NA; D: TRBD1; V: TRBV27; CDR3: CASSLSVKAGGFNYGYTF; DNA: TGTGCCAGCAGTTTAAGTGTAAAGGCAGGGGGTTTTAACTATGGCTACACCTTC
J: TRBJ2-7; size: NA; D: NA; V: TRBV29-1; CDR3: CSVGEPPGEQYF; DNA: TGCAGCGTCGGGGAGCCCCCTGGGGAGCAGTACTTC
J: TRBJ2-2; size: NA; D: NA; V: TRBV7-6; CDR3: CASSSSGAGELFF; DNA: TGTGCCAGCAGCTCCTCGGGAGCCGGGGAGCTGTTTTTT
J: TRBJ1-3; size: NA; D: NA; V: TRBV28; CDR3: CASSLPGSGNTIYF; DNA: TGTGCCAGCAGTTTACCCGGCTCTGGAAACACCATATATTTT
J: TRBJ1-2; size: NA; D: NA; V: TRBV6-4; CDR3: CASSSSGANYGYTF; DNA: TGTGCCAGCAGTTCCTCCGGGGCTAACTATGGCTACACCTTC
J: TRBJ2-7; size: NA; D: NA; V: TRBV12-3/TRBV12-4; CDR3: CASSNTGFGEQYF; DNA: TGTGCCAGCAGTAATACAGGGTTCGGCGAGCAGTACTTC
J: TRBJ1-1; size: once; D: NA; V: TRBV14; CDR3: CASREQGSPEAFF; DNA: TGTGCCAGCAGAGAACAGGGTTCGCCTGAAGCTTTCTTT
J: TRBJ2-5; size: NA; D: TRBD2; V: TRBV9; CDR3: CASSPPAGVGETQYF; DNA: TGTGCCAGCAGCCCCCCCGCGGGAGTCGGAGAGACCCAGTACTTC
J: TRBJ2-1; size: NA; D: TRBD2; V: TRBV5-1; CDR3: CASSQTSGPNNEQFF; DNA: TGCGCCAGCAGTCAGACTAGCGGACCAAACAATGAGCAGTTCTTC